This note documents a single T cell receptor beta chain sequence. Trimming at V came to 0 bases and at J to 4 bases, leaving 5 bases not matched to a gene. Per the germline V gene, CDR1 is LGHNA and CDR2 is YNFKEQ. The CDR3 contains 16 residues. This entry comes from a study of blood T cell repertoires in COVID-19. Study-wide context: Spain, Italy and the United States supplied samples that represented acute and convalescent COVID-19.

TCRdb's copy holds only in-frame clones and misses some; the assay was immunoSEQ multiplex PCR. This sample yields 150,000 or so clones, of which almost 85% are seen a single time; nearly 15% belongs to the top ten. The specimen sequenced was peripheral blood. V is TRBV4-2 and J is TRBJ1-4; 7 nucleotides agree with TRBD1. The TCR was taken from a human donor with acute or convalescent COVID-19. The donor label of this sample is uncertain. The CDR3 DNA reads as TGTGCCAGCAGCCAAGACGGGGGACAGAGTAATGAAAAACTGTTTTTT. Protein: CASSQDGGQSNEKLFF.